The 27 T cell receptor beta chains below come from one sample, sequenced in a study of beta chain features in type 1 diabetes. Sequenced material consisted of expressed TCRB transcripts (all of the isolated RNA was reverse transcribed). Data came from immunoSEQ multiplex PCR; TCRdb stores just in-frame clones and leaves some out. Counted here are 200,000 to 250,000 clones, around 9.6% occurring once; the ten biggest clones make up under 0.045%. Sequencing was carried out using naive CD4+ T cells from blood. The receptors originated from a woman aged 18 to 35 in good health.

This clone was recorded at least ten times. V gene TRBV14 combines with J gene TRBJ2-4; a weak D match, TRBD1 (6 bases). Germline CDR1 is SGHDN and CDR2 is FVKESK. The V and J ends lost 4 bases and 12 bases respectively, with 16 bases between them. The CDR3 covers 13 residues. Here the CDR3 DNA reads TGTGCCAGCAGCCCCCGACCTCAGGGGAATCAGTACTTC. As protein: CASSPRPQGNQYF. Full variable domain (rest looked up from reference TRBV14 and TRBJ2-4): EAGVTQFPSHSVIEKGQTVTLRCDPISGHDNLYWYRRVMGKEIKFLLHFVKESKQDESGMPNNRFLAERTGGTYSTLKVQPAELEDSGVYFCASSPRPQGNQYFGAGTRLSVL.

In nucleotides, the CDR3 is TGTGCCAGCAGCCCCCTGATTTTCGGGACAGGGCAGAATGGCTACACCTTC. Translating it yields CASSPLIFGTGQNGYTF. The chain employs TRBV21-1 and TRBJ1-2; the table names TRBD1, a call not compared with the DNA. TRBV21-1 is classified as a pseudogene. The CDR3 runs 17 residues.

The CDR3 region is CASSTGQGVGETQYF. For the CDR3, the DNA is TGCGCCAGCAGCACCGGACAGGGGGTAGGGGAGACCCAGTACTTC. The V call is TRBV5-1, the J call TRBJ2-5, with 10 bases identical to TRBD1. V was pared by 4 bases and J by 5 bases, with 8 bases of the junction left unmatched. Per the germline V gene, CDR1 is SGHRS and CDR2 is YFSETQ. The CDR3 is 15 residues long.

This clone occurred a few times. The V call is TRBV29-1, the J call TRBJ2-1; TRBD2 agrees at 11 bases. CDR1 and CDR2 (germline): SQVTM, ANQGSEA. V was pared by 2 bases and J by 13 bases, with 10 bases of the junction left unmatched. The CDR3 totals 14 residues. The CDR3 nucleotides read TGCAGCGTTGAATCTAGCGGGAGGATGCTCCAACAGTTCTTC. Its protein product is CSVESSGRMLQQFF.

This clone has just a few counts. The rearrangement links TRBV6-1 to TRBJ1-3, with D uncertain. The length of the CDR3 is 14 residues. Germline CDR1 and CDR2: MNHNS and SASEGT. Trimming removed 3 bases from V and 9 bases from J, with 15 bases in between. The CDR3 nucleotides are TGTGCCAGCAGTGAGTCGCTCTCGTCGGTCACCATATATTTT. It codes for CASSESLSSVTIYF.

This clone was counted only a few times. The chain joins TRBV21-1 to TRBJ2-4; the table's TRBD2 call for D was not verified on the DNA. TRBV21-1 counts as a pseudogene. CDR3 length equals 19 residues. The CDR3 spells CASSKGSSGGEEGTSIQYF. In DNA form, the CDR3 reads TGTGCCAGCAGCAAGGGTAGTAGCGGGGGGGAAGAGGGGACAAGCATTCAGTACTTC.

The CDR3 spells CASSSYRGETQYF. The CDR3 DNA is TGTGCCAGCAGCTCCTACAGGGGGGAGACCCAGTACTTC. The rearrangement joins TRBV5-6 to TRBJ2-5, with TRBD1 matching 8 bases. CDR3 length: 13 amino acids. V dropped 3 bases and J dropped 5; count of bases not matched to a gene: 3. The germline gives CDR1 SGHDT, CDR2 YYEEEE.

This clone was observed a few times. The J gene is TRBJ1-1, the V gene TRBV14; D ambiguous. The germline gives CDR1 SGHDN, CDR2 FVKESK. V was trimmed by 0 bases and J by 9 bases, leaving 11 bases between them. The CDR3 consists of 13 residues. CDR3 loop: CASSQDLAVKAFF. In nucleotides, the CDR3 is TGTGCCAGCAGCCAAGATCTGGCAGTTAAAGCTTTCTTT.

This clone was found a few times. V is TRBV6-1 and J is TRBJ2-1; 7 bases fit TRBD2. The junction had 11 bases not matched to a gene; V was cut back by 4 bases and J by 8 bases. The CDR3 runs to 15 residues. Germline assignment: CDR1 MNHNS and CDR2 SASEGT. CDR3 in DNA: TGTGCCAGCAGTGTCAGCGGGAAAGGTTACCATGAGCAGTTCTTC. Amino acid sequence: CASSVSGKGYHEQFF.

This sequence joins TRBV7-3 and TRBJ2-2, with D perhaps TRBD1 (6 bases). This CDR3 region has 16 residues. Germline CDR1 reads SGHTA; CDR2 reads FQGTGA. V was trimmed by 5 bases and J by 0 bases, leaving 13 bases between them. As DNA, the CDR3 is TGTGCCAGCAGCCCGACTTACAGGGCGAACACCGGGGAGCTGTTTTTT. Protein sequence: CASSPTYRANTGELFF.

The rearrangement links TRBV4-2 to TRBJ1-5, with 7 bases fitting TRBD1. The ends lost 4 bases at V and 5 bases at J; junction bases unmatched: 5. The CDR3 is 14 residues long. The V gene's germline CDR1 is LGHNA and CDR2 YNFKEQ. The CDR3 here is CASSPRQGDQPQHF. In DNA form, the CDR3 reads TGTGCCAGCAGCCCACGACAGGGTGATCAGCCCCAGCATTTT.

The chain recombines TRBV7-2 with TRBJ2-5, with 14 bases aligning to TRBD2. This CDR3 spans 16 amino acids. Germline V gene data show CDR1 as SGHTA and CDR2 as FQGNSA. V trimming: 1 base; J trimming: 4 bases; junction bases outside the gene matches: 2. The CDR3 loop is CASSLGLAGGVETQYF. The DNA for the CDR3 is TGTGCCAGCAGCTTAGGACTAGCGGGGGGGGTAGAGACCCAGTACTTC.

This clone was counted between two and nine times. The chain carries TRBV25-1 and TRBJ2-3; TRBD1 aligns across 10 bases. This CDR3 contains 17 residues. Looked up from germline, CDR1 is MGHDK and CDR2 is SYGVNS. Losses at the gene ends were 6 bases for V and 0 bases for J; bases not matched to a gene: 9. The CDR3 is CASRPGTGVPSTDTQYF. The DNA for the CDR3 is TGTGCCAGCAGACCCGGGACAGGGGTTCCAAGCACAGATACGCAGTATTTT.

The chain is built from TRBV2 and TRBJ1-1; possibly TRBD1 for D (6 bases). Germline lookup yields CDR1 SNHLY and CDR2 FYNNEI. The V gene lost 6 bases and the J gene lost 1 base, with 18 bases spanning the gap. The CDR3 consists of 16 residues. CDR3 DNA sequence: TGTGCCAGCAGCCGAAACAGGGCGTTATCGAACACTGAAGCTTTCTTT. Translated: CASSRNRALSNTEAFF. The complete variable domain, with remaining parts taken from reference TRBV2 and TRBJ1-1, reads EPEVTQTPSHQVTQMGQEVILRCVPISNHLYFYWYRQILGQKVEFLVSFYNNEISEKSEIFDDQFSVERPDGSNFTLKIRSTKLEDSAMYFCASSRNRALSNTEAFFGQGTRLTVV.

The rearrangement uses TRBV5-1 and TRBJ1-5, with a possible D match to TRBD1 (6 bases). Germline V gives CDR1 SGHRS, CDR2 YFSETQ. CDR3 size: 15 residues. The germline V and J ends were trimmed by 5 bases and 0 bases, with 12 bases remaining between them. CDR3 sequence: CASRTGPNSNQPQHF. The CDR3 DNA is TGCGCCAGCAGGACAGGACCGAATAGCAATCAGCCCCAGCATTTT.

This clone was detected a few times. The chain employs TRBV2 and TRBJ1-2, with TRBD1 matching 8 bases. The length of the CDR3 is 13 residues. Germline trimming cut 6 bases from V and 14 bases from J; bases unmatched to any gene: 14. CDR1 is SNHLY, CDR2 FYNNEI, per germline. In DNA form, the CDR3 reads TGTGCCAGCAGCCAACAGGCAGGGGGCGCGGAGACCTTC. This gives the protein CASSQQAGGAETF.

This clone turned up a few times. The V and J genes are TRBV28 and TRBJ2-7, with 9 bases matching TRBD1. The CDR3 runs to 14 residues. V shed 3 bases, J shed 1 base, and the junction held 1 base outside the gene matches. CDR1 is MDHEN and CDR2 is SYDVKM in the germline V gene. The DNA of the CDR3 is TGTGCCAGCAGTTTTGGACAGGGGTCCTACGAGCAGTACTTC. This encodes CASSFGQGSYEQYF.

Of note for this clone: One end of the junction varies from germline; a read error may be responsible. The rearrangement joins TRBV18 to TRBJ2-3; 9 nucleotides line up with TRBD1. There are 17 residues in the CDR3. CDR1 KGHSH and CDR2 LQKENI come from the germline V gene. CDR3 sequence reads: CASSPQSGTGTTDTQYF. The CDR3 region has the DNA TGTGCCAGCTCGCCACAATCCGGGACAGGGACCACAGATACGCAGTATTTT. The full variable domain, in which reference TRBV18 and TRBJ2-3 provide the parts outside the CDR3, is NAGVMQNPRHLVRRRGQEARLRCSPMKGHSHVYWYRQLPEEGLKFMVYLQKENIIDESGMPKERFSAEFPKEGPSILRIQQVVRGDSAAYFCASSPQSGTGTTDTQYFGPGTRLTVL.

This clone was detected a few times. CDR3 coding DNA: TGTGCCAGCAGTCTCCCTATGTCTGGAGGGAATCAGCCCCAGCATTTT. It translates to CASSLPMSGGNQPQHF. The chain links TRBV6-6 to TRBJ1-5, with no clear D. Looked up from germline, CDR1 is MNHNY and CDR2 is SVGAGI (reference sequence). CDR3 size: 16 residues. Trimming cost V 5 bases and J 4 bases, with 18 bases left between them.

At least ten counts were recorded for this clone. V and J are TRBV30 and TRBJ2-1, with 8 bases matching TRBD1. This CDR3 comprises 11 residues. The J segment lost 7 bases and the V segment lost 8 bases, leaving 4 bases of the junction unmatched. Germline lookup yields CDR1 GTSNPN and CDR2 SVGIG (reference sequence). For the CDR3, the DNA is TGTGCCACTGGGACAGGTAATGAGCAGTTCTTC. This gives the protein CATGTGNEQFF.

This clone has only a few counts. V is TRBV6-5 and J is TRBJ1-2, with 7 bases matching TRBD1. With 7 bases clipped from V and 2 bases from J, the junction kept 10 bases outside the gene matches. CDR1 is MNHEY and CDR2 is SVGAGI in the germline V gene. CDR3 length: 15 residues. CDR3 bases: TGTGCCAGCAAGATACAGGGGCAAAGGAACTATGGCTACACCTTC. Translating gives CASKIQGQRNYGYTF.

The V call is TRBV2, the J call TRBJ1-5; D unresolved. The V gene lost 1 base and the J gene lost 6 bases, with 13 bases spanning the gap. Germline-derived CDR1 and CDR2 are SNHLY and FYNNEI. The CDR3 is 15 residues long. The CDR3 protein is CASSEGRAASQPQHF. The CDR3 DNA is TGTGCCAGCAGTGAAGGGAGGGCTGCCAGTCAGCCCCAGCATTTT. The full variable domain, in which reference TRBV2 and TRBJ1-5 provide the parts outside the CDR3, is EPEVTQTPSHQVTQMGQEVILRCVPISNHLYFYWYRQILGQKVEFLVSFYNNEISEKSEIFDDQFSVERPDGSNFTLKIRSTKLEDSAMYFCASSEGRAASQPQHFGDGTRLSIL.

This clone appeared a few times. The V gene is TRBV11-2, the J gene TRBJ2-1; TRBD1 might be the D (6 bases). The CDR3 loop spans 15 amino acids. Germline-derived CDR1 and CDR2 are SGHAT and FQNNGV. V lost 1 base, J lost 5 bases, and 12 bases lay in between. The CDR3 coding sequence is TGTGCCAGCAGCTTAGCAGGGGTACCGCACAATGAGCAGTTCTTC. Translation gives CASSLAGVPHNEQFF.

This clone was observed a few times. This sequence joins TRBV7-7 and TRBJ2-3, with D possibly being TRBD2 (6 bases). This CDR3 spans 13 amino acids. The germline V and J ends were trimmed by 3 bases and 3 bases, with 7 bases remaining between them. In germline, CDR1 is SSHAT, CDR2 FNYEAQ (reference sequence). CDR3 residues: CASSFRGTDTQYF. The CDR3 DNA is TGTGCCAGCAGCTTCCGGGGGACAGATACGCAGTATTTT.

The chain links TRBV7-3 to TRBJ1-2, with 7 nucleotides matching TRBD1. V lost 5 bases, J lost 3 bases, and 6 bases stayed unmatched. The CDR3 extends over 14 amino acids. Per the germline V gene, CDR1 is SGHTA and CDR2 is FQGTGA. DNA for the CDR3: TGTGCCAGCAGCGCCGCCGGGACAGACTATGGCTACACCTTC. It yields the protein CASSAAGTDYGYTF.

The J gene is TRBJ1-1, the V gene TRBV5-4; 7 bases fit TRBD1. Germline assignment: CDR1 SGHNT and CDR2 YYREEE (reference sequence). Unmatched junction bases numbered 2, after V lost 0 bases and J lost 6 bases. The CDR3 loop spans 13 amino acids. As DNA, the CDR3 is TGTGCCAGCAGCTTGGGGACAGGAGCTGAAGCTTTCTTT. This codes for CASSLGTGAEAFF.

This rearrangement joins TRBV29-1 to TRBJ1-2; D perhaps matches TRBD1 (6 bases). The V end was cut by 7 bases, the J end by 4 bases, with 22 bases between. The CDR3 is 15 amino acids. Germline values: CDR1 SQVTM, CDR2 ANQGSEA. The CDR3 spells CSAVGTQERSYGYTF. The DNA of the CDR3 is TGCAGCGCTGTAGGGACACAGGAGCGATCCTATGGCTACACCTTC.